This T cell receptor beta chain was retrieved from a study of T-cell memory formation after mild COVID-19. This clonotype was observed a handful of times. This CDR3 has 14 amino acids. The V and J ends lost 6 bases and 3 bases respectively, with 14 bases between them. The germline gives CDR1 ENHRY, CDR2 SYGVKD. TCRdb re-called the 5' RACE reads through MiXCR, storing one row per CDR3 protein. This repertoire shows under 300,000 distinct CDR3 sequences, roughly 15% found once; its top ten account for approximately 3.6%. This TCR was recovered from a man between 18 and 29 years old who had mild COVID-19 (a few samples of this study predate the infection). Cell type and time point are not known. The chain combines TRBV10-3 with TRBJ1-1; no firm D call. Sequences were obtained from PBMCs or a T cell subset sorted from them (not recorded which). CDR3 amino acids: CAIRGFGQHTEAFF. Here the CDR3 DNA reads TGTGCCATCAGGGGTTTTGGGCAGCACACTGAAGCTTTCTTT.